This TCR beta chain emerged from a study of OX40 agonist ivuxolimab in advanced cancers. V lost 8 bases and J lost 9; bases outside the gene matches: 5. Germline V gene lookup returns CDR1 ENHRY and CDR2 SYGVKD. CDR3 size: 12 residues. Assay used: immunoSEQ multiplex PCR; TCRdb lists only in-frame clones, some missing. In the table there are about 64,000 clones, 75% to 95% of which are singletons. This clone was seen only once. This receptor was taken from an adult with an advanced solid tumor such as melanoma, head and neck, liver or kidney cancer. V usage is TRBV10-3 and J usage is TRBJ2-1; the match to TRBD2 covers 9 bases. The material was CD4+ or CD8+ T cells sorted from blood, obtained in a trial of the OX40 agonist ivuxolimab. The CDR3 spells CAISRREGEQFF. The CDR3 DNA reads as TGTGCCATCTCTAGGCGGGAGGGTGAGCAGTTCTTC.